The 23 T cell receptor beta chains below all came from one sample that was sequenced in a study of blood T cells in healthy people across ages. A second about 6 to 12 cycle PCR used barcoded and J-beta primers. TCRdb called the 5' RACE reads again in MiXCR, with one record for every CDR3 protein. The sample lists over a million distinct CDR3 sequences, roughly 43% occurring once. The source material was blood. Receptors originate from a young woman in good health.

This chain joins TRBV5-1 and TRBJ2-7, with D possibly TRBD2 on 6 matching bases. V lost 1 base, J lost 3 bases, and 14 bases lay in between. CDR3 size: 15 residues. Germline CDR1 is SGHRS and CDR2 is YFSETQ. CDR3 loop: CASSLLGGGNYEQYF. The CDR3 region has the DNA TGCGCCAGCAGCTTGCTGGGAGGCGGGAACTACGAGCAGTACTTC.

The chain combines TRBV29-1 with TRBJ2-3; 9 bases match TRBD2. Germline assignment: CDR1 SQVTM and CDR2 ANQGSEA. This CDR3 is built from 15 residues. Losses at the gene ends were 0 bases for V and 7 bases for J; bases not matched to a gene: 8. CDR3 protein: CSVEERGGRRNTQYF. DNA for the CDR3: TGCAGCGTTGAAGAGCGGGGGGGCCGCCGGAATACGCAGTATTTT.

Here the CDR3 DNA reads TGCAGCACTCGAGGACCGAACACTGAAGCTTTCTTT. It codes for CSTRGPNTEAFF. V usage is TRBV29-1 and J usage is TRBJ1-1, with D unclear. The CDR3 has 12 amino acids. V lost 8 bases, J lost 1 base, and 11 bases lay in between. The germline CDR1 and CDR2 sequences are SQVTM and ANQGSEA.

This clonotype has just a few counts. A read error may account for a junction end that differs from germline. This chain uses TRBV27 with TRBJ1-6, with 8 bases lining up with TRBD1. The CDR3 totals 15 residues. Germline lookup yields CDR1 MNHEY and CDR2 SMNVEV (reference sequence). The CDR3 DNA follows: TGTGCCAGCACCAATACGTACAGGGGGAATTCGCCCCTCCACTTT. Protein: CASTNTYRGNSPLHF.

This chain joins TRBV2 and TRBJ2-4, with D perhaps TRBD1 or TRBD2 (5 bases each). The J call may be incorrect, as the DNA end agrees better with TRBJ2-7. The CDR3 is 12 residues long. Germline V gene sequence: CDR1 SNHLY, CDR2 FYNNEI. CDR3 region: CASNRDLYEQYF. CDR3 nucleotide sequence: TGTGCCAGCAATCGGGACCTCTACGAGCAGTACTTC.

This clonotype was detected many times. This chain uses TRBV4-3 with TRBJ2-3, with TRBD2 matching over 10 bases. This CDR3 spans 17 amino acids. Germline CDR1 is LGHNA and CDR2 is YSLEER. Unmatched junction bases numbered 7, after V lost 4 bases and J lost 0 bases. Written as DNA, the CDR3 is TGCGCCAGCAGCCGTCTATCTAGCGGGAGTAGCACAGATACGCAGTATTTT. Translating gives CASSRLSSGSSTDTQYF.

The rearrangement uses TRBV9 and TRBJ1-1; D is undetermined. Germline CDR1 is SGDLS and CDR2 is YYNGEE. V lost 0 bases, J lost 4 bases, and 10 bases lay in between. The CDR3 extends over 14 amino acids. The CDR3 DNA sequence: TGTGCCAGCAGCGTAGACGATCCTGGCACTGAAGCTTTCTTT. Its translation is CASSVDDPGTEAFF.

The chain carries TRBV6-1 and TRBJ1-3; D gene uncertain. The germline V gene has CDR1 MNHNS and CDR2 SASEGT. V was trimmed by 3 bases and J by 0 bases, leaving 12 bases between them. The CDR3 consists of 16 residues. The DNA for the CDR3 is TGTGCCAGCAGTGACAGCCCTGCCAGCTCTGGAAACACCATATATTTT. It codes for CASSDSPASSGNTIYF.

This clonotype was picked up many times. The J gene is TRBJ1-5, the V gene TRBV29-1; the D is unclear. The V gene lost 5 bases and the J gene lost 0 bases, with 11 bases spanning the gap. There are 14 residues in the CDR3. CDR1 and CDR2 from the germline V gene are SQVTM and ANQGSEA. CDR3 sequence: CSVLTEDSNQPQHF. Written as DNA, the CDR3 is TGCAGCGTTCTAACAGAAGATAGCAATCAGCCCCAGCATTTT.

This clonotype occurred once. This chain connects TRBV6-2 or TRBV6-3 to TRBJ2-1; 15 bases are a match to TRBD2. CDR1 and CDR2 (germline): MNHEY, SVGEGT. The CDR3 has 19 residues. V shed 2 bases, J shed 1 base, and the junction held 6 bases outside the gene matches. DNA of the CDR3: TGTGCCAGCAGTTACCGCGGACTAGCGGGGGGGCTTTCCTACAATGAGCAGTTCTTC. Translating it yields CASSYRGLAGGLSYNEQFF.

The V and J genes are TRBV15 and TRBJ2-3; 8 nucleotides align to TRBD2. V dropped 11 bases and J dropped 0; count of bases not matched to a gene: 16. The CDR3 has 17 residues. CDR1 is LNHNV, CDR2 YYDKDF, per germline (reference sequence). The CDR3 loop is CAAAVISGEYSTDTQYF. The DNA for the CDR3 is TGTGCCGCTGCGGTTATTAGCGGGGAGTATAGCACAGATACGCAGTATTTT.

V is TRBV2 and J is TRBJ1-2; TRBD1 matches at 7 bases. In germline, CDR1 is SNHLY, CDR2 FYNNEI. V shed 6 bases, J shed 3 bases, and the junction held 7 bases outside the gene matches. The CDR3 is made up of 14 amino acids. CDR3 nucleotides: TGTGCCAGCAGCTCCCGAGGGGGCGACTATGGCTACACCTTC. Residues: CASSSRGGDYGYTF.

The chain uses TRBV6-2 or TRBV6-3 and TRBJ2-3, with a weak D call TRBD2 (5 bases). The ends were cut back, 5 bases at V and 5 bases at J, with 17 bases in the middle. There are 15 residues in the CDR3. The germline gives CDR1 MNHEY, CDR2 SVGEGT. The DNA for the CDR3 is TGTGCCAGCAGTACGGTGTGGGAGTCATTAGATACGCAGTATTTT. This sequence encodes CASSTVWESLDTQYF.

This clonotype occurred a few times. V usage is TRBV12-3 or TRBV12-4 and J usage is TRBJ2-3; 8 nucleotides match TRBD2. Unmatched junction bases numbered 5, after V lost 5 bases and J lost 1 base. The CDR3 has 15 residues. The CDR3 sequence is CASSPRRGGTDTQYF. The CDR3 DNA reads TGTGCCAGCAGTCCTCGGCGGGGGGGCACAGATACGCAGTATTTT.

The V call is TRBV12-5, the J call TRBJ1-4; the D gene is possibly TRBD1 (5 bases). V lost 0 bases and J lost 6, with 11 bases in between. The CDR3 has 15 amino acids. Germline loops: CDR1 LGHNT, CDR2 FRNRAP. CDR3 region: CASGLVRDSDEKLFF. The DNA for the CDR3 is TGTGCTAGTGGTTTGGTACGAGACAGCGATGAAAAACTGTTTTTT. The whole variable domain, filled in from reference TRBV12-5 and TRBJ1-4, reads DARVTQTPRHKVTEMGQEVTMRCQPILGHNTVFWYRQTMMQGLELLAYFRNRAPLDDSGMPKDRFSAEMPDATLATLKIQPSEPRDSAVYFCASGLVRDSDEKLFFGSGTQLSVL.

The J gene is TRBJ2-7, the V gene TRBV29-1; D perhaps matches TRBD1 (5 bases). Germline-derived CDR1 and CDR2 are SQVTM and ANQGSEA. The V end was cut by 4 bases, the J end by 5 bases, with 12 bases between. This CDR3 is built from 12 residues. This chain's CDR3 is CSVVGDVHEQYF. The CDR3 DNA is TGCAGCGTTGTAGGGGATGTCCACGAGCAGTACTTC.

This clonotype has only one observation. The CDR3 loop reads CASRVGGGGNNSPLHF. The CDR3 nucleotides read TGTGCCAGCAGGGTCGGCGGGGGGGGAAATAATTCACCCCTCCACTTT. The chain joins TRBV7-2 to TRBJ1-6; D might be TRBD1 (5 bases). Trimming left V 6 bases short and J 5 bases short, with 17 bases between. This CDR3 contains 16 residues. Germline V gene lookup returns CDR1 SGHTA and CDR2 FQGNSA.

The chain joins TRBV7-9 to TRBJ1-1; 7 nucleotides align to TRBD1. Germline CDR1 is SEHNR and CDR2 is FQNEAQ (reference sequence). V shed 5 bases, J shed 6 bases, and the junction held 3 bases outside the gene matches. The length of the CDR3 is 12 residues. The CDR3 spells CASSLGQAEAFF. The CDR3 region has the DNA TGTGCCAGCAGCCTCGGACAGGCTGAAGCTTTCTTT.

This clonotype was counted a few times. The chain joins TRBV9 to TRBJ1-1; possibly TRBD1 for D (5 bases). The CDR3 spans 15 residues. The V end lost 3 bases, the J end lost 1 base, and 13 bases lay between the germline ends. CDR1 and CDR2 from the germline V gene are SGDLS and YYNGEE. CDR3 nucleotide sequence: TGTGCCAGCAGCGAGAGAGCGGGGGGGAACACTGAAGCTTTCTTT. Protein product: CASSERAGGNTEAFF.

This clonotype has only one observation. This sequence joins TRBV12-3 or TRBV12-4 and TRBJ2-2; possibly TRBD2 for D (6 bases). The V gene lost 7 bases and the J gene lost 6 bases, with 21 bases spanning the gap. The CDR3 runs to 16 residues. The CDR3 DNA follows: TGTGCCAGCAATCGCGCACCGGGACTGAGGCCCGGGGAGCTGTTTTTT. This translates into CASNRAPGLRPGELFF.

This clonotype was seen repeatedly, ten times or more. The chain combines TRBV27 with TRBJ2-3, with D unresolved. V was trimmed by 6 bases and J by 1 base, leaving 8 bases between them. CDR1 and CDR2 from the germline V gene are MNHEY and SMNVEV (reference sequence). The CDR3 totals 13 residues. CDR3 sequence reads: CASSRLGTDTQYF. The CDR3 DNA is TGTGCCAGCAGCCGACTCGGCACAGATACGCAGTATTTT.

The CDR3 coding sequence is TGTGCCAGCAGCCAACCGGGACAGGGGGGGTTGAGTGATCAGCCCCAGCATTTT. It codes for CASSQPGQGGLSDQPQHF. V is TRBV2 and J is TRBJ1-5, with TRBD1 identical over 11 bases. Trimming took 6 bases from V and 5 from J; bases not matched to a gene: 15. Germline V lookup: CDR1 SNHLY, CDR2 FYNNEI. There are 18 residues in the CDR3.

The chain has TRBV2 and TRBJ2-3; possibly TRBD1 for D (6 bases). Trimming cost V 6 bases and J 8 bases, with 12 bases left between them. CDR1 is SNHLY, CDR2 FYNNEI, per germline. CDR3 length: 12 amino acids. The CDR3 DNA sequence: TGTGCCAGCAGGACACAGGGTGGTACGCAGTATTTT. This encodes CASRTQGGTQYF. Together with reference TRBV2 and TRBJ2-3, the CDR3 gives the full variable domain: EPEVTQTPSHQVTQMGQEVILRCVPISNHLYFYWYRQILGQKVEFLVSFYNNEISEKSEIFDDQFSVERPDGSNFTLKIRSTKLEDSAMYFCASRTQGGTQYFGPGTRLTVL.